These 18 T cell receptor beta chains came from one sample sequenced in a study of early T cells in non-severe SARS-CoV-2 infection. One entry per CDR3 protein, called by TCRdb with MiXCR from the 5' RACE reads. The table lists 85,000 to 100,000 distinct CDR3 sequences, around 10% of them singletons. Material for sequencing was whole blood. The receptors were sampled from an adult who was a healthcare worker with PCR-confirmed SARS-CoV-2 infection or an uninfected control (not recorded which).

The chain links TRBV6-5 to TRBJ2-2; D may be TRBD1 or TRBD2 (5 bases each). The CDR3 consists of 16 residues. In germline, CDR1 is MNHEY, CDR2 SVGAGI. The V and J ends lost 2 bases and 1 base respectively, with 11 bases between them. This chain's CDR3 is CASSYAGAGNTGELFF. CDR3 nucleotides: TGTGCCAGCAGTTACGCCGGGGCAGGGAACACCGGGGAGCTGTTTTTT.

This chain connects TRBV3-1 to TRBJ2-3; D is unresolved. There are 13 residues in the CDR3. Trimming shortened V by 3 bases and J by 6 bases, and 10 bases separated the two germline ends. Germline lookup yields CDR1 LGHDT and CDR2 YNNKEL (reference sequence). This CDR3 reads CASSHPSADTQYF. CDR3 nucleotide sequence: TGTGCCAGCAGCCACCCATCAGCGGATACGCAGTATTTT.

In this sample, this clonotype turned up a few times. The gene calls are TRBV5-1 and TRBJ2-3; D may be TRBD1 or TRBD2 (5 bases each). Germline-derived CDR1 and CDR2 are SGHRS and YFSETQ. CDR3 length: 16 amino acids. Trimming pared 4 bases from V and 2 bases from J, leaving 17 bases between. CDR3 amino acids: CASSPNLPGLTDTQYF. The CDR3 bases are TGCGCCAGCAGCCCGAATCTCCCGGGGCTCACAGATACGCAGTATTTT.

The chain combines TRBV6-5 with TRBJ2-2; 8 positions match TRBD1. The V segment lost 2 bases and the J segment 1 base; nucleotides outside the gene matches: 6. The CDR3 is 17 amino acids. The germline V gene encodes CDR1 MNHEY and CDR2 SVGAGI. CDR3 residues: CASSYQGAAQNTGELFF. In nucleotides, the CDR3 is TGTGCCAGCAGTTACCAGGGGGCTGCCCAGAACACCGGGGAGCTGTTTTTT.

The chain has TRBV6-5 and TRBJ2-1; 10 bases are a match to TRBD2. Germline-derived CDR1 and CDR2 are MNHEY and SVGAGI. Trimming took 2 bases from V and 7 from J; bases not matched to a gene: 11. CDR3 length: 17 amino acids. The CDR3 sequence is CASSYRVSSGSSNEQFF. The CDR3 nucleotides read TGTGCCAGCAGTTACAGGGTATCTAGCGGGAGCAGTAATGAGCAGTTCTTC.

The chain is built from TRBV29-1 and TRBJ2-6; D gene ambiguous. The CDR3 spans 13 residues. V gave up 5 bases and J gave up 1 base, with 6 bases separating them. Germline assignment: CDR1 SQVTM and CDR2 ANQGSEA. CDR3 coding DNA: TGCAGCGTTTTCAGTTCTGGGGCCAACGTCCTGACTTTC. This sequence encodes CSVFSSGANVLTF.

This clonotype was detected only a few times. J is TRBJ1-1 and V is TRBV7-2; D not certain. V was pared by 0 bases and J by 4 bases, with 9 bases between. The CDR3 extends over 14 amino acids. Germline V lookup: CDR1 SGHTA, CDR2 FQGNSA. The CDR3 loop is CASSLALAGTEAFF. CDR3 bases: TGTGCCAGCAGCTTAGCGCTGGCGGGCACTGAAGCTTTCTTT.

This clonotype has a handful of counts. V is TRBV12-3 or TRBV12-4 and J is TRBJ2-1, with 13 bases matching TRBD2. The CDR3 covers 20 residues. V was clipped by 3 bases and J by 0 bases; unmatched bases: 11. The CDR3 loop is CASSLGSGTSGVSSYNEQFF. In nucleotides, the CDR3 is TGTGCCAGCAGTTTGGGGTCCGGGACTAGCGGGGTAAGCTCCTACAATGAGCAGTTCTTC.

This clonotype appeared many times. CDR3 bases: TGTGCCAGCAGTTTATCCCGGGGGGCCCAAGGGAATTATGGCTACACCTTC. Amino acids: CASSLSRGAQGNYGYTF. The V gene is TRBV28, the J gene TRBJ1-2; D is possibly TRBD1 (6 bases). In germline, CDR1 is MDHEN, CDR2 SYDVKM. Trimming stripped 1 base from V and 5 bases from J, with 20 bases between. CDR3 length: 17 amino acids.

The table lists this clonotype with a few counts. This chain links TRBV30 with TRBJ1-4; 7 bases align to TRBD1. The length of the CDR3 is 13 residues. J lost 8 bases, V lost 5 bases, and 8 bases had no gene match. The V gene's germline CDR1 is GTSNPN and CDR2 SVGIG (reference sequence). CDR3 region: CAWATGLEEKLFF. In DNA form, the CDR3 reads TGTGCCTGGGCGACAGGGTTAGAAGAAAAACTGTTTTTT. The full variable domain, in which reference TRBV30 and TRBJ1-4 provide the parts outside the CDR3, is SQTIHQWPATLVQPVGSPLSLECTVEGTSNPNLYWYRQAAGRGLQLLFYSVGIGQISSEVPQNLSASRPQDRQFILSSKKLLLSDSGFYLCAWATGLEEKLFFGSGTQLSVL.

CDR3: CASSEGGDLEAFF. In DNA form, the CDR3 reads TGTGCCAGCAGTGAAGGGGGGGACCTCGAAGCTTTCTTT. This chain connects TRBV6-1 to TRBJ1-1, with D tentatively TRBD1 (5 bases). V lost 1 base to trimming and J lost 8 bases, with 11 bases between them. Per the germline V gene, CDR1 is MNHNS and CDR2 is SASEGT. This CDR3 region has 13 residues.

This clonotype was seen a handful of times. This chain links TRBV3-1 with TRBJ2-3; the match to TRBD1 covers 10 bases. After removal of 1 base from V and 3 bases from J, the junction contained 10 bases not matched to a gene. From germline, CDR1 is LGHDT and CDR2 YNNKEL (reference sequence). CDR3 size: 18 residues. CDR3 in DNA: TGTGCCAGCAGCCAAGTCTCCGGGACAGGGGTTTCGACAGATACGCAGTATTTT. Protein product: CASSQVSGTGVSTDTQYF.

This clonotype was detected many times. The genes are TRBV6-5 and TRBJ1-1; no clear D. Germline V gene data show CDR1 as MNHEY and CDR2 as SVGAGI. The CDR3 spans 15 residues. V lost 0 bases to trimming and J lost 3 bases, with 11 bases between them. The CDR3 coding sequence is TGTGCCAGCAGTTACTCAGGTCTCAGAGACACTGAAGCTTTCTTT. It yields the protein CASSYSGLRDTEAFF.

This clonotype is labeled as medium-sized. The chain employs TRBV10-2 and TRBJ1-4; the D is unclear. Germline CDR1 WSHSY, CDR2 SAAADI. V lost 8 bases to trimming and J lost 1 base, with 17 bases between them. The CDR3 runs to 16 residues. The CDR3 loop is CASSLSTVRTNEKLFF. The CDR3 coding sequence is TGCGCCAGCTCTCTTTCGACGGTGAGAACTAATGAAAAACTGTTTTTT.

This clonotype was recorded at least ten times. The chain recombines TRBV6-5 with TRBJ1-3; D gene uncertain. The CDR3 sequence is 13 residues long. Trimming cost V 11 bases and J 0 bases, with 11 bases left between them. Germline V gene lookup returns CDR1 MNHEY and CDR2 SVGAGI. The CDR3 protein is CAVALDSGNTIYF. CDR3 in DNA: TGTGCCGTCGCCCTAGACTCTGGAAACACCATATATTTT.

This clonotype was seen at least ten times. The gene calls are TRBV12-3 or TRBV12-4 and TRBJ2-6, with D tentatively TRBD2 (6 bases). This CDR3 is 17 amino acids long. Trimming pared 6 bases from V and 2 bases from J, leaving 17 bases between. The CDR3 reads CASSLGPGGAGANVLTF. The CDR3 DNA sequence: TGTGCCAGCAGCCTCGGGCCCGGGGGAGCTGGGGCCAACGTCCTGACTTTC.

This clonotype was counted only a few times. The chain combines TRBV28 with TRBJ2-7; no firm D call. Germline V gene data show CDR1 as MDHEN and CDR2 as SYDVKM. The length of the CDR3 is 12 residues. V lost 5 bases and J lost 0, with 5 bases in between. The CDR3 region is CASSPTSYEQYF. The CDR3 DNA follows: TGTGCCAGCAGTCCCACCTCCTACGAGCAGTACTTC.

Many counts were recorded for this clonotype. The V and J genes are TRBV2 and TRBJ2-1; 8 nucleotides match TRBD2. With 8 bases clipped from V and 7 bases from J, the junction kept 13 bases outside the gene matches. Germline V gene data show CDR1 as SNHLY and CDR2 as FYNNEI. This CDR3 contains 15 residues. The CDR3 reads CASSKSGSGWNEQFF. CDR3 DNA: TGTGCCAGCTCGAAGAGCGGGAGCGGATGGAATGAGCAGTTCTTC.